This T cell receptor beta chain was captured by sequencing in a study of blood T cells in healthy people across ages. Broader study findings: Estimated diversity across one million T cells was deemed an underestimate. CMV status of donors was not determined, possibly confounding expanded clonotype changes.

This clonotype came up a few times. The antigen is unknown. Primed by a sample-barcoded 5' primer and a J-beta primer mix, a second PCR proceeded for roughly 6 to 12 cycles. MiXCR was run by TCRdb on the 5' RACE reads, yielding one entry per CDR3 protein. The data contain fewer than 1,200,000 distinct CDR3 sequences, approximately 25% of them singletons. The CDR3 is 17 residues long. CDR1 DFQATT and CDR2 SNEGSKA come from the germline V gene (reference sequence). V was clipped by 1 base and J by 0 bases, with 18 bases between them. The same specimen was also included in a second study, on T cells of mothers and their children. Turning to that study: The authors detected no persistent microchimeric T cell clones.

The clonotype was recovered from a girl aged 2 to 9 in good health. The sequenced sample was blood. The chain recombines TRBV20-1 with TRBJ1-1; D is undetermined. CDR3 region: CSARVRRGSEMNTEAFF. In nucleotides, the CDR3 is TGCAGTGCTAGAGTTCGACGAGGGAGTGAGATGAACACTGAAGCTTTCTTT.